This T cell receptor (beta chain) is from a study of T cell responses to AZD1222 COVID-19 vaccine. Trimming left V 3 bases short and J 8 bases short, with 19 bases between. The CDR3 spans 15 residues. Looked up from germline, CDR1 is MDHEN and CDR2 is SYDVKM. Profiled with immunoSEQ multiplex PCR; TCRdb holds only in-frame clones, not every one. The sample has 100,000 to 150,000 clones, around 93% seen once. The chain recombines TRBV28 with TRBJ1-1; tentative D call: TRBD1 (5 bases). The TCR was taken from an adult who received the AZD1222 COVID-19 vaccine. Sequenced here: peripheral blood, sampled 28 days after the second AZD1222 dose. The DNA of the CDR3 is TGTGCCAGCAGTTTTATAAGGGGTTGGGGGGAAGAAGCTTTCTTT. As protein: CASSFIRGWGEEAFF.